These T cell receptor beta chains were read from a single sample in a study of cytomegalovirus exposure and HLA in healthy donors. TCRdb's table, derived via immunoSEQ multiplex PCR, lists solely in-frame clones and lacks some. The profile shows about 89,000 clones, about 74% of them singletons. Specimen: PBMCs. All receptors derive from a male donor in good health and CMV-seronegative. Both conserved end residues are part of each CDR3.

CDR3	J	V
CASSAAGRTEAFF	TRBJ1-1	TRBV7-8
CASSPPSGEVGIQYF	TRBJ2-4	TRBV5-4
CASSLSTSGRAISNTGELFF	TRBJ2-2	TRBV11-3
CASRFGTGDEKLFF	TRBJ1-4	TRBV28
CASTLYYEQYF	TRBJ2-7	TRBV5-8
CASSLADNQPQHF	TRBJ1-5	TRBV10-2
CASSSLAGGLETQYF	TRBJ2-5	TRBV6-5
CASSFYPGITEAFF	TRBJ1-1	TRBV7-8
CAWSPIAGEQYF	TRBJ2-7	TRBV30
CASSPWTGRVGLNTEAFF	TRBJ1-1	TRBV11-2
CASSVGSGFNEQFF	TRBJ2-1	TRBV9
CASSSRQGPYGYTF	TRBJ1-2	TRBV27
CASSYTSGLAGELFF	TRBJ2-2	TRBV27
CASGTSPDTQYF	TRBJ2-3	TRBV10-3
CASSLGGTSRYNEQFF	TRBJ2-1	TRBV11-3
CASSVGPSGRAYNEQFF	TRBJ2-1	TRBV9
CAISEPRTGPDTQYF	TRBJ2-3	TRBV10-3
CASSLGETQYF	TRBJ2-5	TRBV27
CASRLAGPDTQYF	TRBJ2-3	TRBV11-2
CASSQDGAGANVLTF	TRBJ2-6	TRBV4-1
CASSSGLVPNEQFF	TRBJ2-1	TRBV2
CASSAGDRVYEQYF	TRBJ2-7	TRBV9
CASREPGGGYGYTF	TRBJ1-2	TRBV6-1
CASSSAGNQPQHF	TRBJ1-5	TRBV5-6
CASRLPTGQAADTQYF	TRBJ2-3	TRBV12-2
CASSAGTPQETQYF	TRBJ2-5	TRBV5-1
CASSGTGGNTQYF	TRBJ2-3	TRBV19
CASSLRVTEAFF	TRBJ1-1	TRBV7-9
CASSLASGPTDTQYF	TRBJ2-3	TRBV7-2
CASSLGPGSYEQYF	TRBJ2-7	TRBV11-2
CASSVDALAYNEQFF	TRBJ2-1	TRBV9
CASSRGSSDPDTQYF	TRBJ2-3	TRBV6-4
CSAGTGRDGYTF	TRBJ1-2	TRBV29-1
CATVAGGQYF	TRBJ2-7	TRBV28
CATSSPRGTDLEAFF	TRBJ1-1	TRBV15
CSVALGTGNDQPQHF	TRBJ1-5	TRBV29-1
CASSAGWKNTEAFF	TRBJ1-1	TRBV27
CARSGVGWETLTDTQYF	TRBJ2-3	TRBV30
CASGRQLAGVYEQYF	TRBJ2-7	TRBV27
CASSPKVTVSTDTQYF	TRBJ2-3	TRBV5-1
CASSFSPGTGGEQYF	TRBJ2-7	TRBV28
CASSLKRQGEQFF	TRBJ2-1	TRBV27
CASSLSGTFTYNEQFF	TRBJ2-1	TRBV27
CASSLMTSGTGELFF	TRBJ2-2	TRBV28
CASSLWVGQANNEQFF	TRBJ2-1	TRBV28
CASSLAPGLFYEQYF	TRBJ2-7	TRBV7-2
CASSTSGSKLDEQYF	TRBJ2-7	TRBV19
CASSPDRGNPREQYF	TRBJ2-7	TRBV28